The rows below give T cell receptor beta chains drawn from one sample of a study of T cell changes during pregnancy in multiple sclerosis. The data were produced by immunoSEQ multiplex PCR, yet TCRdb's version contains in-frame clones alone and is incomplete. The sample consists of over 100,000 clones, roughly nine tenths of them appearing once. Specimen: peripheral blood, collected in the third trimester of pregnancy. All receptors come from a female donor with multiple sclerosis, enrolled in a pregnancy study. Both conserved end residues are part of each CDR3. The D gene is left open where the match is weak. Expanded clones are given a class, and other clones once, few, many or no size at all.

V	size	J	length	D	DNA	CDR3
TRBV30	once	TRBJ1-1	13	TRBD1	TGTGCCAGGGACAGGGGTTTCGGCACTGAAGCTTTCTTT	CARDRGFGTEAFF
TRBV9	.	TRBJ2-1	17	.	TGTGCCAGCAGCGTAGCCGGTGCATGGACAGGAGGGAATGAGCAGTTCTTC	CASSVAGAWTGGNEQFF
TRBV30	few	TRBJ1-1	11	TRBD1	TGTGCCTGGGACAGGGGTTTTAGGGCTTTCTTT	CAWDRGFRAFF
TRBV30	once	TRBJ1-4	14	TRBD1	TGTGCCTGGAATCGACAGGGGGCAAGTGAAAAACTGTTTTTT	CAWNRQGASEKLFF
TRBV7-2	.	TRBJ2-3	15	TRBD2	TGTGCCAGCAGGCCCCGGGGGGGTAGCACAGATACGCAGTATTTT	CASRPRGGSTDTQYF
TRBV5-1	.	TRBJ2-7	15	TRBD2	TGCGCCAGCAGGGCCGGGACTAGCGGGAAACACGAGCAGTACTTC	CASRAGTSGKHEQYF
TRBV7-2	.	TRBJ1-5	14	.	TGTGCCAGCAGCTTAGGTCCGAGCAATCAGCCCCAGCATTTT	CASSLGPSNQPQHF
TRBV6-5	.	TRBJ1-5	16	TRBD1	TGTGCCAGCAGTTCAGTACCTGGACAGGCCCTTCAGCCCCAGCATTTT	CASSSVPGQALQPQHF
TRBV27	.	TRBJ2-3	18	.	TGTGCCAGCAGGATGTTTTCTGTCGGGGACAACTTCGCGGATACGCAGTATTTT	CASRMFSVGDNFADTQYF
TRBV18	few	TRBJ1-1	14	.	TGTGCCAGCTCACCCGCCCCCGGACAGACCGAAGCTTTCTTT	CASSPAPGQTEAFF
TRBV6-5	.	TRBJ1-5	14	TRBD1	TGTGCCAGCAGTTACGACAGGGTTAGGCAGCCCCAGCATTTT	CASSYDRVRQPQHF
TRBV30	few	TRBJ1-5	14	.	TGTGCCTGCAACGGCGGGGGCGCGGGTCAGCCCCAGCATTTT	CACNGGGAGQPQHF
TRBV28	.	TRBJ2-3	13	.	TGTGCCAGCAGAGACAGCCCCGTGACTGCGCAGTATTTT	CASRDSPVTAQYF
TRBV28	.	TRBJ2-7	15	.	TGTGCCAGCAGTTTACAGGGGGGACCCGATTACGAGCAGTACTTC	CASSLQGGPDYEQYF
TRBV5-4	.	TRBJ1-1	13	.	TGTGCCAGCAGCTTGGGGACATACACTGAAGCTTTCTTT	CASSLGTYTEAFF